The text below deals with one TCR beta chain. What it binds is unknown. The CDR3 extends over 12 amino acids. Deletions cut 6 bases from V and 4 bases from J, with 6 bases between. CDR1 is LGHDT and CDR2 is YNNKEL in the germline V gene (reference sequence). Sequencing used immunoSEQ multiplex PCR; TCRdb keeps in-frame clones, though not all of them. The data hold about 170,000 clones, with approximately 90% observed a single time. The sample is drawn from a study of T cell responses to AZD1222 COVID-19 vaccine. Study-level results: Donors were largely white British and mainly female; clonal diversity was possibly underestimated.

The V and J genes are TRBV3-1 (or the pseudogene TRBV3-2) and TRBJ2-2; D is unresolved. Sequenced material: peripheral blood, taken on day 0 of AZD1222 vaccination. The TCR originated in an adult in good health. This chain's CDR3 is CASSHSTGELFF. CDR3 DNA: TGTGCCAGCAGTCATAGCACCGGGGAGCTGTTTTTT.